Shown below are 28 T cell receptor beta chains from a single sample sequenced in a study of T-cell memory formation after mild COVID-19. TCRdb independently ran MiXCR on the 5' RACE reads; one entry per CDR3 protein. The table records some 250,000 distinct CDR3 sequences, over 8.5% of them present only once. The specimen sequenced was PBMCs or a T cell subset sorted from them (not recorded which). The receptors originated from a man aged 18 to 29 who had mild COVID-19 (a few samples of this study predate the infection). Cell type and time point are not known.

V gene TRBV28 combines with J gene TRBJ1-2, with a tentative D call TRBD1 (5 bases). Trimming removed 8 bases at V and 2 bases at J, with 15 bases between. This CDR3 is 14 amino acids long. Per the germline V gene, CDR1 is MDHEN and CDR2 is SYDVKM. CDR3 in amino acids: CASDRPGENYGYTF. The CDR3 nucleotides are TGTGCCAGCGATCGTCCGGGGGAGAACTATGGCTACACCTTC.

A few counts support this clonotype. This chain joins TRBV4-3 and TRBJ1-2, with a tentative D call TRBD1 (6 bases). With 11 bases removed from V and 5 bases from J, the gap between germline ends came to 15 bases. The CDR3 totals 12 residues. Germline CDR1 LGHNA, CDR2 YSLEER. The CDR3 DNA follows: TGCGCCGGCCCGGGGGCAGGGTATGGCTACACCTTC. This translates into CAGPGAGYGYTF.

There are a few counts of this clonotype. The gene calls are TRBV20-1 and TRBJ2-3; TRBD2 agrees at 9 bases. The ends lost 7 bases at V and 1 base at J; junction bases unmatched: 12. Looked up from germline, CDR1 is DFQATT and CDR2 is SNEGSKA (reference sequence). The length of the CDR3 is 16 residues. The CDR3 sequence: CSVQRGIAGGTDTQYF. The CDR3 DNA sequence: TGCAGTGTCCAACGGGGGATAGCGGGGGGCACAGATACGCAGTATTTT.

This clonotype came up a few times. This sequence joins TRBV20-1 and TRBJ2-5, with TRBD2 matching 11 bases. The trim removed 6 bases at V and 3 bases at J, leaving 3 bases unmatched. The germline V gene encodes CDR1 DFQATT and CDR2 SNEGSKA (reference sequence). The CDR3 extends over 13 amino acids. CDR3 sequence (DNA): TGCAGTGCCTCTAGCGGGGGGAAAGAGACCCAGTACTTC. Translated: CSASSGGKETQYF.

This clonotype was observed a few times. This chain joins TRBV6-5 and TRBJ1-1; D remains ambiguous. From germline, CDR1 is MNHEY and CDR2 SVGAGI. The CDR3 has 15 amino acids. V was trimmed by 4 bases and J by 1 base, leaving 13 bases between them. The CDR3 sequence is CASSSAAGRNTEAFF. The CDR3 DNA is TGTGCCAGCAGTTCCGCGGCGGGCAGGAACACTGAAGCTTTCTTT.

This clonotype was detected a few times. The gene calls are TRBV5-6 and TRBJ2-7, with a possible D match to TRBD2 (5 bases). This CDR3 is built from 16 residues. V dropped 5 bases and J dropped 0 bases, with 18 bases sitting between them. In germline, CDR1 is SGHDT, CDR2 YYEEEE. The CDR3 DNA reads as TGTGCCAGCAGTCCTGAAGGAGGAACGAGCTCCTACGAGCAGTACTTC. Its translation is CASSPEGGTSSYEQYF.

CDR3 residues: CASSLKDEETQYF. Written as DNA, the CDR3 is TGTGCCAGCAGCTTAAAGGATGAGGAGACCCAGTACTTC. The rearrangement uses TRBV7-9 and TRBJ2-5; D remains unclear. CDR1 is SEHNR, CDR2 FQNEAQ, per germline (reference sequence). This CDR3 contains 13 residues. The V and J ends lost 2 bases and 5 bases respectively, with 9 bases between them.

V and J are TRBV12-3 or TRBV12-4 and TRBJ2-7; D is ambiguous. This CDR3 has 13 amino acids. Trimming pared 2 bases from V and 6 bases from J, leaving 11 bases between. The CDR3 loop is CASSLNARSEQYV. In DNA, the CDR3 is TGTGCCAGCAGTTTAAATGCCCGGTCCGAGCAGTACGTC.

This clonotype was counted a few times. The chain combines TRBV5-1 with TRBJ2-5; D uncertain. Germline V gives CDR1 SGHRS, CDR2 YFSETQ. V lost 1 base and J 1 base, leaving 8 bases between the germline ends. CDR3 size: 14 residues. DNA for the CDR3: TGCGCCAGCAGCTTGTATGTGTCCCAAGAGACCCAGTACTTC. It yields the protein CASSLYVSQETQYF.

There are many counts of this clonotype. The chain recombines TRBV9 with TRBJ2-2; D is uncertain. This CDR3 has 11 residues. Trimming removed 2 bases at V and 6 bases at J, with 2 bases between. Germline CDR1 and CDR2: SGDLS and YYNGEE. CDR3 sequence: CASSVAGELFF. The CDR3 DNA reads as TGTGCCAGCAGCGTCGCCGGGGAGCTGTTTTTT.

This clonotype was observed at least ten times. The rearrangement joins TRBV11-3 to TRBJ2-3; unclear D gene. The CDR3 runs 13 residues. V shed 1 base and J shed 4 bases, with 6 bases lying between them. The V gene's germline CDR1 is SGHNT and CDR2 YENEEA. In DNA form, the CDR3 reads TGTGCCAGCAGCTTAGGGACGGCAGATACGCAGTATTTT. It yields the protein CASSLGTADTQYF.

The V call is TRBV5-5, the J call TRBJ2-7; D assignment may be TRBD1 or TRBD2 (6 bases each). The CDR3 loop spans 14 amino acids. CDR1 is SGHKS, CDR2 YYEKEE, per germline (reference sequence). Trimming pared 5 bases from V and 2 bases from J, leaving 14 bases between. DNA of the CDR3: TGTGCCAGCAGTTCGATTGGGGGGCCCTACGAGCAGTACTTC. It specifies CASSSIGGPYEQYF.

This clonotype has at least ten counts. This chain joins TRBV20-1 and TRBJ2-5; 11 nucleotides align to TRBD2. Germline V gene lookup returns CDR1 DFQATT and CDR2 SNEGSKA (reference sequence). V shed 5 bases and J 2 bases; nucleotides not matched to a gene: 1. The CDR3 runs 13 residues. The CDR3 protein is CSAPSGGQETQYF. Here the CDR3 DNA reads TGCAGTGCTCCTAGCGGGGGGCAAGAGACCCAGTACTTC.

This chain links TRBV5-4 with TRBJ2-5; D may be TRBD1 (6 bases). Trimming left V 4 bases short and J 5 bases short, with 18 bases between. The CDR3 is 15 amino acids. Germline values: CDR1 SGHNT, CDR2 YYREEE (reference sequence). CDR3 sequence: CASSQAPGDGETQYF. Here the CDR3 DNA reads TGTGCCAGCAGCCAGGCCCCAGGGGATGGGGAGACCCAGTACTTC.

This clonotype occurred once. The chain carries TRBV18 and TRBJ2-5; TRBD1 matches 10 bases. CDR3 size: 17 residues. The trim removed 3 bases at V and 6 bases at J, leaving 13 bases unmatched. Germline V CDR1 and CDR2: KGHSH, LQKENI. The CDR3 loop reads CASSPRAGTGAGKTQYF. As DNA, the CDR3 is TGTGCCAGCTCACCCCGAGCGGGGACAGGGGCAGGAAAGACCCAGTACTTC.

J is TRBJ2-7 and V is TRBV27; 8 nucleotides match TRBD1. V trimming: 0 bases; J trimming: 4 bases; junction bases outside the gene matches: 5. Germline V gene lookup returns CDR1 MNHEY and CDR2 SMNVEV (reference sequence). The CDR3 contains 15 residues. The CDR3 reads CASSLSRTGYYEQYF. CDR3 coding DNA: TGTGCCAGCAGTTTATCCAGGACAGGGTATTACGAGCAGTACTTC.

The rearrangement links TRBV20-1 to TRBJ2-7, with TRBD1 matching over 9 bases. CDR3 size: 11 residues. V gave up 5 bases and J gave up 7 bases; unmatched junction bases: 3. Germline CDR1 and CDR2: DFQATT and SNEGSKA (reference sequence). In nucleotides, the CDR3 is TGCAGTGCTCGCGGGACAGGGGAGCAGTACGTC. It is translated as CSARGTGEQYV.

This clonotype showed up just a few times. The rearrangement joins TRBV27 to TRBJ2-1; no reliable D call. With 0 bases removed from V and 10 bases from J, the gap between germline ends came to 10 bases. The CDR3 has 13 residues. Germline CDR1 reads MNHEY; CDR2 reads SMNVEV (reference sequence). CDR3 in DNA: TGTGCCAGCAGTTTATCCCCCCGATGGGAGCAGTTCTTC. It codes for CASSLSPRWEQFF.

The CDR3 nucleotides read TGTGCCAGCAGTGTCCGGACGGCCTCCTACGAGCAGTACTTC. This encodes CASSVRTASYEQYF. The V call is TRBV25-1, the J call TRBJ2-7; D remains ambiguous. CDR1 is MGHDK and CDR2 is SYGVNS in the germline V gene. The length of the CDR3 is 14 residues. Trimming shortened V by 4 bases and J by 0 bases, and 10 bases separated the two germline ends.

This clonotype has more than one count but fewer than ten. The rearrangement joins TRBV10-3 to TRBJ2-5; TRBD2 aligns across 7 bases. Germline trimming cut 3 bases from V and 1 base from J; bases unmatched to any gene: 2. This CDR3 has 14 residues. Germline V gene lookup returns CDR1 ENHRY and CDR2 SYGVKD. The CDR3 coding sequence is TGTGCCATCAGTGATGGGAGGGTCCAAGAGACCCAGTACTTC. As protein: CAISDGRVQETQYF.

This chain links TRBV4-3 with TRBJ2-3, with 9 positions matching TRBD2. CDR1 is LGHNA and CDR2 is YSLEER in the germline V gene. CDR3 size: 17 residues. The J segment lost 0 bases and the V segment lost 4 bases, leaving 8 bases of the junction unmatched. The CDR3 DNA reads as TGCGCCAGCAGCCCTCAGGTAGCGGGGGATAGCACAGATACGCAGTATTTT. This gives the protein CASSPQVAGDSTDTQYF.

The chain links TRBV5-1 to TRBJ2-5; 11 nucleotides match TRBD2. V lost 4 bases, J lost 4 bases, and 9 bases stayed unmatched. The CDR3 extends over 16 amino acids. Per germline, CDR1 SGHRS and CDR2 YFSETQ. CDR3 DNA sequence: TGCGCCAGCAGCCCGCCTAGCGGGGGGCCTTTAGAGACCCAGTACTTC. Its protein is CASSPPSGGPLETQYF. Based on the CDR3 plus reference TRBV5-1 and TRBJ2-5, the full variable domain is KAGVTQTPRYLIKTRGQQVTLSCSPISGHRSVSWYQQTPGQGLQFLFEYFSETQRNKGNFPGRFSGRQFSNSRSEMNVSTLELGDSALYLCASSPPSGGPLETQYFGPGTRLLVL.

The chain uses TRBV7-2 and TRBJ2-7; weak D call: TRBD1 (5 bases). Between the trimmed V and J ends, which lost 1 base and 2 bases, there was a span of 9 bases. Germline loops: CDR1 SGHTA, CDR2 FQGNSA. The CDR3 sequence is 14 residues long. The DNA of the CDR3 is TGTGCCAGCAGCTTAGTGCAGGGTACCTACGAGCAGTACTTC. Translating gives CASSLVQGTYEQYF. The full variable domain, in which reference TRBV7-2 and TRBJ2-7 provide the parts outside the CDR3, is GAGVSQSPSNKVTEKGKDVELRCDPISGHTALYWYRQSLGQGLEFLIYFQGNSAPDKSGLPSDRFSAERTGGSVSTLTIQRTQQEDSAVYLCASSLVQGTYEQYFGPGTRLTVT.

This clonotype was seen only a few times. The V call is TRBV5-1, the J call TRBJ1-6; D remains ambiguous. The CDR3 is 15 amino acids. Germline V gene lookup returns CDR1 SGHRS and CDR2 YFSETQ. With 3 bases removed from V and 9 bases from J, the gap between germline ends came to 16 bases. The CDR3 DNA sequence: TGCGCCAGCAGCTCGGCAGGTGACAACTTTTCACCCCTCCACTTT. Translating gives CASSSAGDNFSPLHF.

This clonotype was detected once. Since a much larger clone is just one base distant, this may be a read error. This chain uses TRBV4-2 with TRBJ2-1; 8 bases are a match to TRBD1. Germline V CDR1 and CDR2: LGHNA, YNFKEQ. The CDR3 has 15 residues. V trimming: 3 bases; J trimming: 8 bases; junction bases outside the gene matches: 9. CDR3 bases: TGTGCCAGCAGCCATCCTGGACAGGGATCGGATGAGCAGTTCTTC. Translating gives CASSHPGQGSDEQFF.

This clonotype appeared a few times. The chain couples TRBV6-2 or TRBV6-3 to TRBJ2-4, with a possible D match to TRBD2 (5 bases). Trimming pared 0 bases from V and 1 base from J, leaving 13 bases between. The germline V gene encodes CDR1 MNHEY and CDR2 SVGEGT. The CDR3 contains 17 residues. This CDR3 is CASSYSVDRGAKNIQYF. The CDR3 nucleotides are TGTGCCAGCAGTTACTCGGTAGACCGCGGGGCCAAAAACATTCAGTACTTC.

Only a few counts were recorded for this clonotype. The CDR3 spells CSVYSSNIQYF. CDR3 coding DNA: TGCAGTGTTTATTCCAGTAACATTCAGTACTTC. The V gene is TRBV20-1, the J gene TRBJ2-4, with unresolved D. The V gene's germline CDR1 is DFQATT and CDR2 SNEGSKA (reference sequence). Trimming stripped 7 bases from V and 7 bases from J, with 11 bases between. The CDR3 runs to 11 residues.

This clonotype was seen a handful of times. V usage is TRBV7-8 and J usage is TRBJ2-1; D is perhaps TRBD1 or TRBD2 (6 bases each). Germline loops: CDR1 SGHVS, CDR2 FQNEAQ. CDR3 length: 15 residues. V was clipped by 2 bases and J by 2 bases, with 10 bases between them. Here the CDR3 DNA reads TGTGCCAGCAGCTTACGGGGGCGACCCTACAATGAGCAGTTCTTC. Protein sequence: CASSLRGRPYNEQFF.